The 21 T cell receptor beta chains below were found in one sample sequenced in a study of blood T cell repertoires in COVID-19. TCRdb's table, derived via immunoSEQ multiplex PCR, lists solely in-frame clones and lacks some. This table has some 130,000 clones, 88% appearing once. Sequencing was carried out using peripheral blood. The receptors were sampled from a man in his 70s with active COVID-19.

This clone came up a few times. The chain links TRBV5-8 to TRBJ2-1; 7 bases are shared with TRBD2. This CDR3 contains 16 residues. From germline, CDR1 is SGHTS and CDR2 YDEGEE. V gave up 4 bases and J gave up 7 bases; unmatched junction bases: 14. The CDR3 region is CASSQVLRLAGNEQFF. The CDR3 nucleotides read TGTGCCAGCAGCCAAGTTCTTAGACTAGCAGGAAATGAGCAGTTCTTC.

The chain employs TRBV5-1 and TRBJ2-2, with TRBD1 identical over 8 bases. The CDR3 spans 15 residues. Germline assignment: CDR1 SGHRS and CDR2 YFSETQ. V shed 4 bases, J shed 6 bases, and the junction held 8 bases outside the gene matches. CDR3 nucleotide sequence: TGCGCCAGCAGCCCCGGACAGGGAGCCTCCGGGGAGCTGTTTTTT. Translated, it gives CASSPGQGASGELFF.

This chain joins TRBV7-2 and TRBJ2-1, with 8 nucleotides matching TRBD2. CDR3 size: 17 residues. Germline lookup yields CDR1 SGHTA and CDR2 FQGNSA. V lost 1 base, J lost 4 bases, and 9 bases stayed unmatched. CDR3 sequence (DNA): TGTGCCAGCAGCTTAGAACTTAGCGGGAAGACGTACAATGAGCAGTTCTTC. Amino acid sequence: CASSLELSGKTYNEQFF.

This chain connects TRBV5-1 to TRBJ2-7; 7 positions match TRBD1. V shed 0 bases, J shed 5 bases, and the junction held 5 bases outside the gene matches. The CDR3 length is 14 residues. The germline V gene encodes CDR1 SGHRS and CDR2 YFSETQ. The CDR3 here is CASSLAPTGNEQYF. The CDR3, as DNA: TGCGCCAGCAGCTTGGCTCCGACAGGGAACGAGCAGTACTTC.

The genes are TRBV5-1 and TRBJ2-1, with 10 bases matching TRBD2. With 2 bases clipped from V and 16 bases from J, the junction kept 12 bases outside the gene matches. The CDR3 consists of 14 residues. In germline, CDR1 is SGHRS, CDR2 YFSETQ. This chain's CDR3 is CASSLDPTSGCPFF. In DNA form, the CDR3 reads TGCGCCAGCAGCTTAGATCCGACTAGCGGGTGCCCATTCTTC.

The chain employs TRBV6-5 and TRBJ1-6; D call uncertain. Germline values: CDR1 MNHEY, CDR2 SVGAGI. V lost 4 bases to trimming and J lost 3 bases, with 7 bases between them. This CDR3 is 14 amino acids long. The CDR3 protein is CASSWEGYNSPLHF. In DNA, the CDR3 is TGTGCCAGCAGTTGGGAGGGCTATAATTCACCCCTCCACTTT.

This clone has just a few counts. This chain connects TRBV7-9 to TRBJ2-7; 8 bases fit TRBD1. V shed 2 bases and J 6 bases; nucleotides not matched to a gene: 9. Germline V gene data show CDR1 as SEHNR and CDR2 as FQNEAQ (reference sequence). The CDR3 loop spans 15 amino acids. CDR3 region: CASSLIGTGPIEQYF. DNA of the CDR3: TGTGCCAGCAGCTTAATTGGGACAGGTCCTATCGAGCAGTACTTC.

The chain uses TRBV6-4 and TRBJ2-5, with 7 bases fitting TRBD1. J gave up 5 bases and V 2 bases, and 11 bases lay outside the gene matches. Germline CDR1 is MRHNA and CDR2 is SNTAGT. This CDR3 is built from 16 residues. The DNA for the CDR3 is TGTGCCAGCAGTGACCCCAGGACAGGCCTTCGCGAGACCCAGTACTTC. This translates into CASSDPRTGLRETQYF.

The rearrangement uses TRBV19 and TRBJ1-5; 7 positions match TRBD1. This CDR3 is 15 amino acids long. CDR1 and CDR2 from the germline V gene are LNHDA and SQIVND (reference sequence). V trimming: 1 base; J trimming: 5 bases; junction bases outside the gene matches: 5. CDR3 sequence (DNA): TGTGCCAGTAGTATAGGACAGGGTAGGCATCAGCCCCAGCATTTT. It translates to CASSIGQGRHQPQHF. Combining the CDR3 with reference TRBV19 and TRBJ1-5 gives the whole variable domain DGGITQSPKYLFRKEGQNVTLSCEQNLNHDAMYWYRQDPGQGLRLIYYSQIVNDFQKGDIAEGYSVSREKKESFPLTVTSAQKNPTAFYLCASSIGQGRHQPQHFGDGTRLSIL.

The CDR3 DNA sequence: TGTGCCAGCAGCCCGGACAGGGTCTTCAATCAGCCCCAGCATTTT. It specifies CASSPDRVFNQPQHF. The J gene is TRBJ1-5, the V gene TRBV4-2, with 8 bases matching TRBD1. The germline V gene has CDR1 LGHNA and CDR2 YNFKEQ. There are 15 residues in the CDR3. Germline trimming cut 4 bases from V and 3 bases from J; bases unmatched to any gene: 5.

This rearrangement joins TRBV28 to TRBJ2-7; a possible D gene is TRBD1 (5 bases). Germline V gene data show CDR1 as MDHEN and CDR2 as SYDVKM. V shed 5 bases and J shed 4 bases, with 9 bases lying between them. The CDR3 has 12 amino acids. The DNA of the CDR3 is TGTGCCAGCAGTACGACAGCTTACGAGCAGTACTTC. Its translation: CASSTTAYEQYF.

The genes are TRBV7-2 and TRBJ2-5; D perhaps matches TRBD2 (6 bases). CDR3 length: 14 residues. Germline V gene lookup returns CDR1 SGHTA and CDR2 FQGNSA. Trimming took off 2 bases at V and 3 bases at J, with 10 bases between the two ends. In DNA form, the CDR3 reads TGTGCCAGCAGCTTATCGGCGGGAAAAGAGACCCAGTACTTC. It translates to CASSLSAGKETQYF.

This clone was counted a single time. The chain combines TRBV7-9 with TRBJ1-2; TRBD1 aligns across 8 bases. The CDR3 totals 14 residues. The J segment lost 2 bases and the V segment lost 4 bases, leaving 3 bases of the junction unmatched. Germline-derived CDR1 and CDR2 are SEHNR and FQNEAQ (reference sequence). The chain's CDR3 is CASSSQGGNYGYTF. The CDR3 coding sequence is TGTGCCAGCAGCTCACAGGGGGGGAACTATGGCTACACCTTC.

CDR3 residues: CASSDEGGSYNEQFF. The CDR3 DNA reads TGTGCCAGCAGCGATGAGGGAGGATCCTACAATGAGCAGTTCTTC. V usage is TRBV9 and J usage is TRBJ2-1; tentative D call: TRBD2 (6 bases). There are 15 residues in the CDR3. CDR1 SGDLS and CDR2 YYNGEE come from the germline V gene. V was pared by 3 bases and J by 1 base, with 11 bases between.

The CDR3 spells CASSTWTQGSYEQYF. The DNA for the CDR3 is TGTGCCAGTAGTACATGGACCCAGGGGAGCTACGAGCAGTACTTC. The chain links TRBV19 to TRBJ2-7; tentatively, D is TRBD1 (6 bases). V was pared by 4 bases and J by 3 bases, with 16 bases between. Germline V gene lookup returns CDR1 LNHDA and CDR2 SQIVND (reference sequence). CDR3 length: 15 residues.

The DNA for the CDR3 is TGTGCCAGCACCCCGGGACAGCGTAGCAATCAGCCCCAGCATTTT. Its translation is CASTPGQRSNQPQHF. V is TRBV6-6 and J is TRBJ1-5; TRBD1 matches at 7 bases. CDR3 length equals 15 residues. Losses at the gene ends were 7 bases for V and 0 bases for J; bases not matched to a gene: 6. Per germline, CDR1 MNHNY and CDR2 SVGAGI (reference sequence).

The V call is TRBV7-2, the J call TRBJ2-7; no clear D gene. This CDR3 region has 15 residues. Trimming removed 1 base at V and 3 bases at J, with 13 bases between. The V gene's germline CDR1 is SGHTA and CDR2 FQGNSA. CDR3 region: CASSLGPPGNYEQYF. Here the CDR3 DNA reads TGTGCCAGCAGCTTAGGCCCCCCCGGTAACTACGAGCAGTACTTC.

The CDR3 nucleotides are TGTGCCAGCAGCGCCCGGGACTTCAACACAGATACGCAGTATTTT. Amino acid sequence: CASSARDFNTDTQYF. The chain recombines TRBV11-1 with TRBJ2-3; TRBD2 might be the D (6 bases). Between the trimmed V and J ends, which lost 5 bases and 2 bases, there was a span of 14 bases. The CDR3 is 15 residues long. Germline loops: CDR1 SGHAT, CDR2 FQDESV (reference sequence).

The genes are TRBV7-9 and TRBJ2-7; 7 bases are a match to TRBD2. The CDR3 contains 16 residues. Losses at the gene ends were 3 bases for V and 5 bases for J; bases not matched to a gene: 13. Germline V gene lookup returns CDR1 SEHNR and CDR2 FQNEAQ (reference sequence). This CDR3 reads CASSFLGGNGGNEQYF. As DNA, the CDR3 is TGTGCCAGCAGCTTTCTGGGGGGGAACGGCGGTAACGAGCAGTACTTC.

This rearrangement joins TRBV10-2 to TRBJ1-3; 7 bases line up with TRBD1. Germline V gene lookup returns CDR1 WSHSY and CDR2 SAAADI. Unmatched junction bases numbered 8, after V lost 5 bases and J lost 1 base. The CDR3 runs 16 residues. This CDR3 reads CASSTLPTGSGNTIYF. Here the CDR3 DNA reads TGCGCCAGCAGTACCCTTCCGACAGGGTCTGGAAACACCATATATTTT.

The CDR3 DNA follows: TGTGCCAGCTCACCGGCTATCCAGGGGCCTTCGACGAACACTGAAGCTTTCTTT. Translation: CASSPAIQGPSTNTEAFF. V and J are TRBV18 and TRBJ1-1; D possibly corresponds to TRBD1 (6 bases). Trimming took off 3 bases at V and 1 base at J, with 21 bases between the two ends. This CDR3 is built from 18 residues. Germline CDR1 and CDR2: KGHSH and LQKENI.